The 8 T cell receptor beta chains presented below share a single source sample, sequenced in a study of blood T cells in healthy people across ages. The second PCR ran about 6 to 11 cycles with a sample-barcoded 5' primer and J-beta primers. TCRdb processed the 5' RACE reads anew with MiXCR; each CDR3 protein has one entry. The sample consists of more than 600,000 distinct CDR3 sequences, about 25% of them appearing once. The data were also submitted as part of a second study, on T cells of mothers and their children.

The sample was blood. The receptor source for this set is a boy between 5 and 17 years old in good health.

V and J are TRBV6-2 or TRBV6-3 and TRBJ2-7; no firm D call. V was clipped by 5 bases and J by 4 bases, with 12 bases between them. The CDR3 runs 13 residues. Per the germline V gene, CDR1 is MNHEY and CDR2 is SVGEGT. The CDR3 sequence: CASSHGWVYEQYF. The CDR3 DNA follows: TGTGCCAGCAGTCACGGTTGGGTTTACGAGCAGTACTTC.

This chain joins TRBV5-1 and TRBJ2-3; D is ambiguous. Looked up from germline, CDR1 is SGHRS and CDR2 is YFSETQ. This CDR3 comprises 12 residues. V dropped 4 bases and J dropped 6 bases, with 9 bases sitting between them. The CDR3 is CASSKGWDTQYF. CDR3 in DNA: TGCGCCAGCAGCAAAGGGTGGGATACGCAGTATTTT.

The rearrangement links TRBV20-1 to TRBJ2-3, with a tentative D call TRBD2 (6 bases). In germline, CDR1 is DFQATT, CDR2 SNEGSKA (reference sequence). The CDR3 loop spans 12 amino acids. Trimming stripped 7 bases from V and 0 bases from J, with 8 bases between. The DNA of the CDR3 is TGCAGTGTAGCGGCTAGCACAGATACGCAGTATTTT. Its translation is CSVAASTDTQYF.

V and J are TRBV7-3 and TRBJ2-5; 11 nucleotides match TRBD2. The CDR3 sequence is 13 residues long. Trimming at V came to 9 bases and at J to 6 bases, leaving 6 bases not matched to a gene. Germline V gene lookup returns CDR1 SGHTA and CDR2 FQGTGA. The CDR3 region is CASSLAGGKTQYF. The DNA of the CDR3 is TGTGCCAGTAGTCTAGCGGGAGGAAAGACCCAGTACTTC.

This chain links TRBV7-8 with TRBJ1-2, with D uncertain. The CDR3 extends over 16 amino acids. Trimming pared 2 bases from V and 8 bases from J, leaving 21 bases between. The germline CDR1 and CDR2 sequences are SGHVS and FQNEAQ. In nucleotides, the CDR3 is TGTGCCAGCAGCTTAACCCAAGAGAGTGGGCTGGAGGGCTACACCTTC. Translation: CASSLTQESGLEGYTF.

The V and J genes are TRBV28 and TRBJ2-7; no firm D call. The V and J ends lost 5 bases and 1 base respectively, with 15 bases between them. The germline V gene has CDR1 MDHEN and CDR2 SYDVKM. CDR3 length: 15 amino acids. The CDR3 spells CASSLLGPDSYEQYF. Here the CDR3 DNA reads TGTGCCAGCAGTCTGCTTGGCCCCGATTCCTACGAGCAGTACTTC.

In its sample, this clonotype was seen a few times. The CDR3: CASSQELAASYEQYF. The CDR3 nucleotides are TGCGCCAGCAGCCAAGAACTAGCGGCCTCCTACGAGCAGTACTTC. The V and J genes are TRBV4-1 and TRBJ2-7, with 8 bases that match TRBD2. CDR3 length: 15 amino acids. Germline V lookup: CDR1 MGHRA, CDR2 YSYEKL. The V gene end was trimmed by 0 bases and the J gene end by 0 bases; junction bases not matched to a gene: 1.

This clonotype was observed a handful of times. This sequence joins TRBV7-9 and TRBJ2-5; D is unclear. Germline V lookup: CDR1 SEHNR, CDR2 FQNEAQ (reference sequence). The CDR3 is made up of 14 amino acids. Trimming removed 4 bases at V and 2 bases at J, with 11 bases between. CDR3 sequence (DNA): TGTGCCAGCAGCTCTACCTTCCAACAAGAGACCCAGTACTTC. This gives the protein CASSSTFQQETQYF. The entire variable domain, with the rest obtained from reference TRBV7-9 and TRBJ2-5, is as follows: DTGVSQNPRHKITKRGQNVTFRCDPISEHNRLYWYRQTLGQGPEFLTYFQNEAQLEKSRLLSDRFSAERPKGSFSTLEIQRTEQGDSAMYLCASSSTFQQETQYFGPGTRLLVL.